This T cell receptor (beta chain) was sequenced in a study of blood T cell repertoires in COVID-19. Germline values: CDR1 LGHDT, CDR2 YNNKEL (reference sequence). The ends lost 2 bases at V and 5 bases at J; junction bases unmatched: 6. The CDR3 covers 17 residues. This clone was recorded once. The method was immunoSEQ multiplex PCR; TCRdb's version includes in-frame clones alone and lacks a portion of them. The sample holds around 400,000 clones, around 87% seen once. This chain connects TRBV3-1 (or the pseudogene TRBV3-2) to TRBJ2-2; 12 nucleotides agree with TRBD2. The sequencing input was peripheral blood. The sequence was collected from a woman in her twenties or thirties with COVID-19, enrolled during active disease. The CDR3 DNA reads TGTGCCAGCAGCCAACCCCGACTAGCGGGAGCTACCGGGGAGCTGTTTTTT. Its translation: CASSQPRLAGATGELFF.